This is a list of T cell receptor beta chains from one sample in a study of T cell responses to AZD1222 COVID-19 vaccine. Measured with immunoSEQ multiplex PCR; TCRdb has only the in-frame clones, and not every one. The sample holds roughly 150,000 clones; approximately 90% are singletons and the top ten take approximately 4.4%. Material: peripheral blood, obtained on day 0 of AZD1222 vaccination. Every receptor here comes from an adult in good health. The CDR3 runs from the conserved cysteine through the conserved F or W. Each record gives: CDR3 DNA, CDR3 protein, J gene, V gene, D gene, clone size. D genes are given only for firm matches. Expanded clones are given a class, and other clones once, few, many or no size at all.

TGTGCCAGCAGCGTAGGTGGGTTGGCGGGGAGTGAAAAACTGTTTTTT	CASSVGGLAGSEKLFF	TRBJ1-4	TRBV9	NA	NA
TGTGCCAGCAGTTATACCTACGAGCAGTACTTC	CASSYTYEQYF	TRBJ2-7	TRBV28	NA	once
TGTGCCAGCAGCGATTGGGGCGGGATTAATGAGCAGTTCTTC	CASSDWGGINEQFF	TRBJ2-1	TRBV7-2	NA	once
TGTGCCAGCAGCTTAGACACAGGGGGCCAAGGAGACCACGAGCAGTACTTC	CASSLDTGGQGDHEQYF	TRBJ2-7	TRBV11-3	TRBD1	NA
TGTGCCGGAGGGGACGGAGTCTCCTACGAGCAGTACTTC	CAGGDGVSYEQYF	TRBJ2-7	TRBV30	NA	NA
TGTGCCAGCAGCCGCCAAAGAAATGAAAAACTGTTTTTT	CASSRQRNEKLFF	TRBJ1-4	TRBV5-8	NA	once
TGTGCCAGTGAGACAGGCCTATACGAGCAGTACTTC	CASETGLYEQYF	TRBJ2-7	TRBV25-1	NA	NA
TGTGCCAGCAGTTTAGGGGGAGATCAGCCCCAGCATTTT	CASSLGGDQPQHF	TRBJ1-5	TRBV12-3/TRBV12-4	NA	NA
TGTGCCATCAGTGAGTCCTTACTAGCGGTCTACGAGCAGTACTTC	CAISESLLAVYEQYF	TRBJ2-7	TRBV10-3	TRBD2	NA
TGTGCCAGCAGCTTAAAGGCTTTTGGACAGGGCTTGGGACCGGTTGGAAACACCATATATTTT	CASSLKAFGQGLGPVGNTIYF	TRBJ1-3	TRBV13	TRBD1	NA
TGTGCCAGCAGCTCTCCGGGCCCAGCGGACACTGAAGCTTTCTTT	CASSSPGPADTEAFF	TRBJ1-1	TRBV11-3	NA	NA
TGCGCCAGCAGCCAAGTTGGGGGAAGGCAGGGTGGCGCCGGGGAGCTGTTTTTT	CASSQVGGRQGGAGELFF	TRBJ2-2	TRBV4-3	NA	few
TGTGCCAGTGCTGCCCCAAGCTATGGCTACACCTTC	CASAAPSYGYTF	TRBJ1-2	TRBV19	NA	NA
TGTGCCAGCAGCTTAGGGCAGCTATTCGGGAAACTGTTTTTT	CASSLGQLFGKLFF	TRBJ1-4	TRBV7-2	NA	NA
TGTGCCAGCTCACCACCTGACCAGCCCCAGCATTTT	CASSPPDQPQHF	TRBJ1-5	TRBV18	NA	NA
TGTGCCATCCCCAAGGGGCAGGCCTACAATGAGCAGTTCTTC	CAIPKGQAYNEQFF	TRBJ2-1	TRBV19	NA	NA
TGTGCCAGCAGTATAGACACTCCCACAGATACGCAGTATTTT	CASSIDTPTDTQYF	TRBJ2-3	TRBV28	NA	NA
TGTGCCATCAGTGAGGACTATGACAATGAGCAGTTCTTC	CAISEDYDNEQFF	TRBJ2-1	TRBV10-3	NA	once
TGTGCCAGCATCTGGGACAGGGTAGGCACCGGGGAGCTGTTTTTT	CASIWDRVGTGELFF	TRBJ2-2	TRBV7-8	TRBD1	NA
TGTGCCAGTAGTAGAGGGTGGGAAAAACTGTTTTTT	CASSRGWEKLFF	TRBJ1-4	TRBV19	NA	NA
TGTGCCAGCAGTCCTTCTGGACTAGCGGGTAAGCAGTACTTC	CASSPSGLAGKQYF	TRBJ2-7	TRBV28	TRBD2	NA
TGCAGCGTTCGCAGCGATGAGCAGTTCTTC	CSVRSDEQFF	TRBJ2-1	TRBV29-1	NA	NA
TGTGCCAGCAGTACACTAGCGGAGGCAAGCTCCTACAATGAGCAGTTCTTC	CASSTLAEASSYNEQFF	TRBJ2-1	TRBV27	TRBD2	NA
TGCGCCAGCAGCTTGGAGGCAGGGTATGGCTACACCTTC	CASSLEAGYGYTF	TRBJ1-2	TRBV5-1	NA	NA
TGTGCCAGTAGTATTGTTGGGGAACCTTACTACGAGCAGTACTTC	CASSIVGEPYYEQYF	TRBJ2-7	TRBV19	NA	few
TGTGCCAGCAACAGGGGAGCGGACGAATACGAGCAGTACTTC	CASNRGADEYEQYF	TRBJ2-7	TRBV21-1	NA	NA
TGTGCCAGCCTCGGGGGGTGGAACTATGGCTACACCTTC	CASLGGWNYGYTF	TRBJ1-2	TRBV19	NA	NA
TGCAGCGTTGAAAGGGGAGGAGATACGCAGTATTTT	CSVERGGDTQYF	TRBJ2-3	TRBV29-1	NA	NA
TGTGCCAGCAGTCCCCCCCGCTACGAGCAGTACTTC	CASSPPRYEQYF	TRBJ2-7	TRBV28	NA	NA
TGTGCCAGCAGCCTACATACCGTAGGGGAGTCTGAAGCTTTCTTT	CASSLHTVGESEAFF	TRBJ1-1	TRBV3-1/TRBV3-2	NA	NA
TGTGCCAGCAGTTTATCCCCTGTCATGGGCTATGGCTACACCTTC	CASSLSPVMGYGYTF	TRBJ1-2	TRBV28	NA	NA
TGCGCCAGCAGTCCACTACTCGGTTATGGCTACACCTTC	CASSPLLGYGYTF	TRBJ1-2	TRBV10-1	NA	NA
TGTGCCACCAGTGATCCGACGTCCTGGCGGGAGACCCAGTACTTC	CATSDPTSWRETQYF	TRBJ2-5	TRBV24-1	NA	NA
TGTGCCAGCAGTTCCCCGGGACTAGCGTTGAATGAGCAGTTCTTC	CASSSPGLALNEQFF	TRBJ2-1	TRBV27	TRBD2	NA
TGTGCCAGCAGCTATGGACAGAGACTTAAAGAGACCCAGTACTTC	CASSYGQRLKETQYF	TRBJ2-5	TRBV7-9	NA	NA
TGTGCCAGCAGCCCCCCCCGGGACCGTGGGAGGGAGCAGTACTTC	CASSPPRDRGREQYF	TRBJ2-7	TRBV6-7	NA	NA
TGTGCTAGTGGTTTGGCAGGGGGGCAGGGGAAAGAGACCCAGTACTTC	CASGLAGGQGKETQYF	TRBJ2-5	TRBV12-5	NA	NA
TGTGCCAGTAGTCCCGGGACAGGGGGCTGGCCCCAGCATTTT	CASSPGTGGWPQHF	TRBJ1-5	TRBV19	TRBD1	NA
TGCGCCAGCAGCCCCCCACCTACCGGGGAGCTGTTTTTT	CASSPPPTGELFF	TRBJ2-2	TRBV4-1	NA	NA
TGTGCCAGCACCCCCCGGACTAGCGGGAGTCACACCGGGGAGCTGTTTTTT	CASTPRTSGSHTGELFF	TRBJ2-2	TRBV7-9	TRBD2	NA
TGTGCCAGCAACCCGCTAACCGGGTACGAGCAGTACTTC	CASNPLTGYEQYF	TRBJ2-7	TRBV7-2	NA	NA
TGTGCTAGCAGCTTAACCTCGGGACCCCCCTACGAGCAGTACTTC	CASSLTSGPPYEQYF	TRBJ2-7	TRBV7-7	NA	NA
TGCGCCAGTAGGGCCCCGACTGACTACAATGAGCAGTTCTTC	CASRAPTDYNEQFF	TRBJ2-1	TRBV5-1	NA	NA
TGTGCCAGCAGTCCAAGGCTCCCCGCGGCAGGGGGTAGCAATCAGCCCCAGCATTTT	CASSPRLPAAGGSNQPQHF	TRBJ1-5	TRBV7-2	TRBD1	NA
TGTGCCAGCAGCCCGACCCCGGGACTCAGGGGGGAGCTGTTTTTT	CASSPTPGLRGELFF	TRBJ2-2	TRBV7-3	NA	NA
TGTGCCAGCAGCCCCGGGACTAGCATCCCCTACGAGCAGTACTTC	CASSPGTSIPYEQYF	TRBJ2-7	TRBV5-4	TRBD2	NA
TGTGCCAGCAGCCCGAACTACTCTGGAAACACCATATATTTT	CASSPNYSGNTIYF	TRBJ1-3	TRBV5-6	NA	NA
TGTGCCAGCAGCCCAAGGACGGGAGGGGTCTCCTACGAGCAGTACTTC	CASSPRTGGVSYEQYF	TRBJ2-7	TRBV11-3	TRBD2	NA
TGTGCCAGCAGTTCACAGAGGGAGGAGACTAGCGCAACGGATGAGCAGTTCTTC	CASSSQREETSATDEQFF	TRBJ2-1	TRBV28	TRBD2	once
TGTGCCAGCAGCCCCCGTTCGAGTGGGGAGACCCAGTACTTC	CASSPRSSGETQYF	TRBJ2-5	TRBV7-8	NA	NA
TGCGCCAGCAGTGAGGCAGGGACAGGGGCCTACGAGCAGTACTTC	CASSEAGTGAYEQYF	TRBJ2-7	TRBV10-1	TRBD1	NA
TGTGCCAGCAGCCTCTGGGGGGTTGGCTACAATGAGCAGTTCTTC	CASSLWGVGYNEQFF	TRBJ2-1	TRBV6-5	NA	once
TGTGCCTGGGGGGGAGGTGAAAAACTGTTTTTT	CAWGGGEKLFF	TRBJ1-4	TRBV30	NA	NA
TGCGCCAGCAGCCAAGTCCTTACAGGGGCCCCCGGGGAGCTGTTTTTT	CASSQVLTGAPGELFF	TRBJ2-2	TRBV4-3	TRBD1	NA